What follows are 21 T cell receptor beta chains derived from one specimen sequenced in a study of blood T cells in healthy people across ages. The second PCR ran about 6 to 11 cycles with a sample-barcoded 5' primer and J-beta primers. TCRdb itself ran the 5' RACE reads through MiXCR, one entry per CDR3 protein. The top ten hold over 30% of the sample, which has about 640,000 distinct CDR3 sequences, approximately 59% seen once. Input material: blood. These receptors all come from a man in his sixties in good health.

The CDR3 sequence: CASSSQGITGANVLTF. The CDR3 coding sequence is TGCGCCAGCAGCTCCCAAGGCATCACTGGGGCCAACGTCCTGACTTTC. The chain has TRBV5-1 and TRBJ2-6, with D unclear. CDR1 and CDR2 (germline): SGHRS, YFSETQ. The germline V and J ends were trimmed by 3 bases and 2 bases, with 12 bases remaining between them. The CDR3 is 16 amino acids.

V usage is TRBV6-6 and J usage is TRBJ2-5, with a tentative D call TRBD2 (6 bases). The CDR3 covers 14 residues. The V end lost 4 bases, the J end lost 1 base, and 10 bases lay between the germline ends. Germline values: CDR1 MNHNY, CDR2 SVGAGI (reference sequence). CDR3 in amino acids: CASSSRGTQETQYF. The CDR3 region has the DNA TGTGCCAGCAGTTCCCGGGGGACCCAAGAGACCCAGTACTTC.

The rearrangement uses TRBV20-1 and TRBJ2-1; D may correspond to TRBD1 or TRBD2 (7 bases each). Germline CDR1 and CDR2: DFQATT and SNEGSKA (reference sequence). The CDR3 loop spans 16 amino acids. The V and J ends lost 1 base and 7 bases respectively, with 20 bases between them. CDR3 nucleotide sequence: TGCAGTGCTAGAGGCTCCCCCAGGGGGGGTTTAAATGAGCAGTTCTTC. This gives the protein CSARGSPRGGLNEQFF.

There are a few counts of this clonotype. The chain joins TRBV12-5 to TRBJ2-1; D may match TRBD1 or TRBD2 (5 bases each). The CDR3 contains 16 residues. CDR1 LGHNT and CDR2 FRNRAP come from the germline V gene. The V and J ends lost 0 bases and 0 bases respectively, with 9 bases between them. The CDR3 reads CASGLVLGDSYNEQFF. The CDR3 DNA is TGTGCTAGTGGTTTGGTGTTGGGGGACTCCTACAATGAGCAGTTCTTC.

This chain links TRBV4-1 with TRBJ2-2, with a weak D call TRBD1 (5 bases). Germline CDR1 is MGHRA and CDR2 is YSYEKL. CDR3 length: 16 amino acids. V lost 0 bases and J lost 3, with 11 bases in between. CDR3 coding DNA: TGCGCCAGCAGCCAAGAGGAAGGGGTGGACACCGGGGAGCTGTTTTTT. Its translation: CASSQEEGVDTGELFF.

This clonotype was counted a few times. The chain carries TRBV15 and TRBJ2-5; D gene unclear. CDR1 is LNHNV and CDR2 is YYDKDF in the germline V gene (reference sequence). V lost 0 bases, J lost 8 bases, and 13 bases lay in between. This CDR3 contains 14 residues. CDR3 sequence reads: CATSRDPTRGTQYF. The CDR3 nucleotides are TGTGCCACCAGCAGAGATCCAACCCGAGGCACCCAGTACTTC.

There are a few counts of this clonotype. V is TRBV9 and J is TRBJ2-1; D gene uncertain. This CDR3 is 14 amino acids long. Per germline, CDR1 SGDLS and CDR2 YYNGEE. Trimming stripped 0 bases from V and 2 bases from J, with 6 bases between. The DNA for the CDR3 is TGTGCCAGCAGCGTAGGGCTAACCTACAATGAGCAGTTCTTC. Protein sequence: CASSVGLTYNEQFF.

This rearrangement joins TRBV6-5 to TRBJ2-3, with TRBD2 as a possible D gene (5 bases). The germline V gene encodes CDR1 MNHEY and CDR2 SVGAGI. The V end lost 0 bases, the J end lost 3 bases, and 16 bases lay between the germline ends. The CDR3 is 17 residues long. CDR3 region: CASSYSRATLRTDTQYF. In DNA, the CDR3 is TGTGCCAGCAGTTACTCGAGGGCAACCTTGAGGACAGATACGCAGTATTTT.

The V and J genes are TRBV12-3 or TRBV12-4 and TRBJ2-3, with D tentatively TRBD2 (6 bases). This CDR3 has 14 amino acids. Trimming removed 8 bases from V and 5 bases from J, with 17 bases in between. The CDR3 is CASHGGVGGDTQYF. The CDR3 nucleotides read TGTGCCAGCCATGGCGGGGTGGGAGGAGATACGCAGTATTTT.

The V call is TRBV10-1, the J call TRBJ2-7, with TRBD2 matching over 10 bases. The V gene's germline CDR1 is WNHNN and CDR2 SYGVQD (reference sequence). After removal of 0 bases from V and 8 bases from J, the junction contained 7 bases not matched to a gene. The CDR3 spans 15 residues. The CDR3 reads CASSESSGGAGQQYF. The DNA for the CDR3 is TGCGCCAGCAGTGAGTCAAGCGGGGGGGCCGGTCAGCAGTACTTC.

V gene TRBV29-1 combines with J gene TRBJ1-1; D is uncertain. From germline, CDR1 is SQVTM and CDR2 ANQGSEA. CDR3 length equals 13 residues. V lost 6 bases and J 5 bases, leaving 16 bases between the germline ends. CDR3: CSVGPGHGTEAFF. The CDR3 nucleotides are TGCAGCGTCGGACCGGGTCACGGGACTGAAGCTTTCTTT.

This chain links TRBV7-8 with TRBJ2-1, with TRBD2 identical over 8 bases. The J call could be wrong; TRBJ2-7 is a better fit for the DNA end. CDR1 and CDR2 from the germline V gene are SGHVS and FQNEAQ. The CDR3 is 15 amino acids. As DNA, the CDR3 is TGTGCCAGCAGCTTATGGGGGACTAGTACCAATGAGCAGTACTTC. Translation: CASSLWGTSTNEQYF.

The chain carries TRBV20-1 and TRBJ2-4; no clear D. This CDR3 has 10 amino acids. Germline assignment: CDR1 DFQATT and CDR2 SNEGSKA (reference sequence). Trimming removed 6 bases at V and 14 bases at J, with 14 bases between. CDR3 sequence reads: CSASERKEYF. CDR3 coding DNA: TGCAGTGCCTCCGAAAGGAAGGAGTACTTC.

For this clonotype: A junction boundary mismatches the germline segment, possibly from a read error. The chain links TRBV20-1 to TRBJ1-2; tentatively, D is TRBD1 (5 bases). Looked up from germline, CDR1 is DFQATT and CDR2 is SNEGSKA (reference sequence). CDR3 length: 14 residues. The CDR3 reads CSALPGSGDYGYTF. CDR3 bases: TGCAGTGCCCTCCCCGGGTCTGGGGACTATGGTTACACCTTC.

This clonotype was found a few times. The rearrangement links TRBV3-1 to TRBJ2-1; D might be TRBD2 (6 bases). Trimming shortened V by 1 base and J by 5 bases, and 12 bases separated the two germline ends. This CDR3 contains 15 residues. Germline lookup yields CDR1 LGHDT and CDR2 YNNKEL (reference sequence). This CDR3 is CASSQARAGNNEQFF. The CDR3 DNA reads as TGTGCCAGCAGCCAAGCTCGAGCGGGCAACAATGAGCAGTTCTTC.

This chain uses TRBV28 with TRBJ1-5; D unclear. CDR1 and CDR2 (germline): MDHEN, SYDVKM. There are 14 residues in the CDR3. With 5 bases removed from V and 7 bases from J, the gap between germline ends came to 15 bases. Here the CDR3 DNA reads TGTGCCAGCAGTAACCGAGCCCAGAGACAGCCCCAGCATTTT. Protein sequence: CASSNRAQRQPQHF. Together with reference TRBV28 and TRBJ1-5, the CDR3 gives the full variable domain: DVKVTQSSRYLVKRTGEKVFLECVQDMDHENMFWYRQDPGLGLRLIYFSYDVKMKEKGDIPEGYSVSREKKERFSLILESASTNQTSMYLCASSNRAQRQPQHFGDGTRLSIL.

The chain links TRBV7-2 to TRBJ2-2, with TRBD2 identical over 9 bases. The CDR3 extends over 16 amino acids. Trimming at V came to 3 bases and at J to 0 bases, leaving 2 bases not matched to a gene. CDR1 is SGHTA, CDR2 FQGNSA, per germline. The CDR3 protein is CASSLIAGANTGELFF. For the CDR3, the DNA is TGTGCCAGCAGCTTGATAGCGGGGGCGAACACCGGGGAGCTGTTTTTT.

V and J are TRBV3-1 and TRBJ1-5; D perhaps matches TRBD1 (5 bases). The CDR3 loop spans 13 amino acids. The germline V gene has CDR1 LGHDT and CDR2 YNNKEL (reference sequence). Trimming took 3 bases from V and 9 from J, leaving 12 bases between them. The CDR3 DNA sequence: TGTGCCAGCAGCCATCCGGGGGATCCGCCCCAGCATTTT. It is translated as CASSHPGDPPQHF.

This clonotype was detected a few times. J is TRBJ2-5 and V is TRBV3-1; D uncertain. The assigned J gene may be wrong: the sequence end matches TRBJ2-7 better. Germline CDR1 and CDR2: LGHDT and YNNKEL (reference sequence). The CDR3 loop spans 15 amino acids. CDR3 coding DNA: TGTGCCAGCAGCCAAGATGGGCGTATCGTCGACGAGCAGTACTTC. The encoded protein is CASSQDGRIVDEQYF.

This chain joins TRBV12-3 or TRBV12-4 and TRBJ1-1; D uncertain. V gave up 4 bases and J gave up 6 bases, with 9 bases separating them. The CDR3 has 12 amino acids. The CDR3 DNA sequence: TGTGCCAGCAGTTCCCTGTCCCCTGAAGCTTTCTTT. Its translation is CASSSLSPEAFF.

The CDR3 loop reads CSAAPYLQETQYF. DNA of the CDR3: TGCAGCGCCGCTCCCTATTTACAAGAGACCCAGTACTTC. This chain connects TRBV29-1 to TRBJ2-4, with D hard to call. Gene TRBJ2-5 matches the end of the DNA better, so the J call may be wrong. The CDR3 spans 13 residues. Germline-derived CDR1 and CDR2 are SQVTM and ANQGSEA.